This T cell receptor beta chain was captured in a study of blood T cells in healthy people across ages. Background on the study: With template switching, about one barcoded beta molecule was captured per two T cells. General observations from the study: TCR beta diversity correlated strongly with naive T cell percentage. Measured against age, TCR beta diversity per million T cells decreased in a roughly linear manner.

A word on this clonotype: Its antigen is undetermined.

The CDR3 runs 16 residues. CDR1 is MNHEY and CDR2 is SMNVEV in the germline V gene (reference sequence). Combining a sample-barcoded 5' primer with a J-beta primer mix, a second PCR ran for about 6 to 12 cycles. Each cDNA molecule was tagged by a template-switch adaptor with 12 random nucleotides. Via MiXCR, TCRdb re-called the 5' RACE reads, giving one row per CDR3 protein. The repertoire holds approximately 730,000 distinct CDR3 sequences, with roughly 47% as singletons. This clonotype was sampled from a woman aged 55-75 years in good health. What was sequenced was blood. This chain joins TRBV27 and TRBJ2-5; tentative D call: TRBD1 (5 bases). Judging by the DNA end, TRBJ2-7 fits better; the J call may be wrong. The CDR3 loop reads CASSLSLGDLSYEQYF. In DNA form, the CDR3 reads TGTGCCAGCAGTTTATCGCTAGGGGATCTCTCCTACGAGCAGTACTTC.